The 5 T cell receptor beta chains below were found in one sample sequenced in a study of monozygotic twins with inflammatory bowel disease (dated by TCRdb to the late 2010s). To prepare the library, 5' RACE was applied. The data were produced on an Illumina HiSeq 2500. TCRdb reprocessed the reads and provides one entry for every CDR3 protein sequence; no DNA is given. This sample's listing comprises some 200,000 distinct CDR3 sequences. 1.5% to 2% of the sample goes to the ten largest clones. Specimen: blood. The receptors were sampled from a human donor with ulcerative colitis or Crohn's disease, or a healthy co-twin of an affected twin (not recorded which).

This chain uses TRBV4-1 with TRBJ1-2; there is no DNA to check the TCRdb D call of TRBD1. CDR1 and CDR2 (germline): MGHRA, YSYEKL. CDR3 length equals 13 residues. The CDR3 protein is CASSRPGQKKYTF.

This chain connects TRBV24-1 to TRBJ2-2. Germline V lookup: CDR1 KGHDR, CDR2 SFDVKD. The CDR3 spans 13 residues. The CDR3: CATSDMNTGELFF.

The rearrangement joins TRBV7-2 to TRBJ1-5; the TRBD1 assignment by TCRdb is unverifiable without DNA. This CDR3 contains 15 residues. From germline, CDR1 is SGHTA and CDR2 FQGNSA. The CDR3 region is CASSPLTGTLEPQHF.

The chain couples TRBV6-1 to TRBJ2-3; with no DNA, the TCRdb D assignment of TRBD1 cannot be verified. Germline lookup yields CDR1 MNHNS and CDR2 SASEGT. The CDR3 runs 15 residues. The CDR3 spells CASSGAWGLTDTQYF.

This sequence joins TRBV27 and TRBJ2-7; there is no DNA to check the TCRdb D call of TRBD2. The CDR3 runs 16 residues. Germline V gene data show CDR1 as MNHEY and CDR2 as SMNVEV (reference sequence). The CDR3 region is CASSLSGQGTPYEQYF.